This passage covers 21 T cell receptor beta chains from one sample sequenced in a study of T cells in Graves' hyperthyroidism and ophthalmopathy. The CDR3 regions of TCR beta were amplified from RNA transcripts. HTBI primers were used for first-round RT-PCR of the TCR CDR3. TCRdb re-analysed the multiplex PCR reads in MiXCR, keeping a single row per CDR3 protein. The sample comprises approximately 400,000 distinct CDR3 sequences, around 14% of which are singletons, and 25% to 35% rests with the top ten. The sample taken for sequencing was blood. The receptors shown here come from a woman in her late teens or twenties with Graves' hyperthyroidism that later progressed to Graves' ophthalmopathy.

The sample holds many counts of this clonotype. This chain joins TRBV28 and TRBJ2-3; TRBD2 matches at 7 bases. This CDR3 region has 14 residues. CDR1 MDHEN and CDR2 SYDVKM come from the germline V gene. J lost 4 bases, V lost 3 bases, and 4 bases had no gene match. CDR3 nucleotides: TGTGCCAGCAGTTTCCCACGGGAGGCAGATACGCAGTATTTT. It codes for CASSFPREADTQYF. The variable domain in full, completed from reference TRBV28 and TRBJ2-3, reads DVKVTQSSRYLVKRTGEKVFLECVQDMDHENMFWYRQDPGLGLRLIYFSYDVKMKEKGDIPEGYSVSREKKERFSLILESASTNQTSMYLCASSFPREADTQYFGPGTRLTVL.

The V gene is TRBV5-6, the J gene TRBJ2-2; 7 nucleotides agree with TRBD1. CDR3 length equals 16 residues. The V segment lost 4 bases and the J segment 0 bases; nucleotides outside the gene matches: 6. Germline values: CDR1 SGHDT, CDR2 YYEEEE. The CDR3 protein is CASSRGQPSNTGELFF. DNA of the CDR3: TGTGCCAGCAGCAGGGGACAGCCCTCGAACACCGGGGAGCTGTTTTTT.

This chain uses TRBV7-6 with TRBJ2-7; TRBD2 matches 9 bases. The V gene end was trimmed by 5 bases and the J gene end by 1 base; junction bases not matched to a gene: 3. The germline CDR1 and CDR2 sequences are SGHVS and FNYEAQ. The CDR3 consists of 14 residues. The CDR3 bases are TGTGCCAGCAGCCGACTAGCGGAGTCCTACGAGCAGTACTTC. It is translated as CASSRLAESYEQYF. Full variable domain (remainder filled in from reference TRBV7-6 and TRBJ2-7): GAGVSQSPRYKVTKRGQDVALRCDPISGHVSLYWYRQALGQGPEFLTYFNYEAQQDKSGLPNDRFSAERPEGSISTLTIQRTEQRDSAMYRCASSRLAESYEQYFGPGTRLTVT.

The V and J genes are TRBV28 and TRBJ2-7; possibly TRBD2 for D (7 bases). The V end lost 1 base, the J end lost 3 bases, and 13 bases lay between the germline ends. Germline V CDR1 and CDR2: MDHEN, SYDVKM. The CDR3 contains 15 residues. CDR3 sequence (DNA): TGTGCCAGCAGTTTATCGCGGGGGCCGGACTACGAGCAGTACTTC. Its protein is CASSLSRGPDYEQYF.

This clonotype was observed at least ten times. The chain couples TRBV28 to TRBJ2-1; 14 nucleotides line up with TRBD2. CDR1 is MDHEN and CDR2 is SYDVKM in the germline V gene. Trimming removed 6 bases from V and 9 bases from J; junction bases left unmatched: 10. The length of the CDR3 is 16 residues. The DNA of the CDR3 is TGTGCCAGCAGATCTCCCGGGACTAGCGGGAGATTTGAGCAGTTCTTC. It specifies CASRSPGTSGRFEQFF.

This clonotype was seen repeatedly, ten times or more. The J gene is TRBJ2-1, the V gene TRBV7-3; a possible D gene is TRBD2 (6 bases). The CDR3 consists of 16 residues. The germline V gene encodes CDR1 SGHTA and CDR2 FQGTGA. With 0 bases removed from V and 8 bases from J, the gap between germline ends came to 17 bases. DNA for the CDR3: TGTGCCAGCAGCTTAACCCCCGGACTACGCATGGATGAGCAGTTCTTC. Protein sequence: CASSLTPGLRMDEQFF.

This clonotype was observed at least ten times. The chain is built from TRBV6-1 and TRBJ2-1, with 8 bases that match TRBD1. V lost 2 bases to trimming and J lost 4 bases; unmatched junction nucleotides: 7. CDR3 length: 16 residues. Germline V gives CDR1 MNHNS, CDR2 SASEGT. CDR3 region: CASSENQGALYNEQFF. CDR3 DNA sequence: TGTGCCAGCAGTGAAAACCAGGGGGCATTGTACAATGAGCAGTTCTTC.

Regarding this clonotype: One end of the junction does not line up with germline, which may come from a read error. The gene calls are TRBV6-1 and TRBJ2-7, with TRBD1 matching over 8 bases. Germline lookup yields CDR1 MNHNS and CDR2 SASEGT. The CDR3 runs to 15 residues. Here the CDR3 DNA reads TGTGCCAGCGGAAGAGAATTGGCAGGGGGCGACCTGCAGAACTTC. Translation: CASGRELAGGDLQNF.

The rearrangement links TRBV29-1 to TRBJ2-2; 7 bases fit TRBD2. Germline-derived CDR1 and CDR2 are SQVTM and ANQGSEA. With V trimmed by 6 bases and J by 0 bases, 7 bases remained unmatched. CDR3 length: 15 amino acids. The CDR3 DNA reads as TGCAGCGTGGGAGGGCCAGCAGCGAACACCGGGGAGCTGTTTTTT. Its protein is CSVGGPAANTGELFF.

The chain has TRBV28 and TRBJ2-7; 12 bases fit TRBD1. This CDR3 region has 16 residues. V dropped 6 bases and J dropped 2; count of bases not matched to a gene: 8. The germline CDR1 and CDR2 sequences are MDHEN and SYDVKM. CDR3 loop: CASSPRGTGGAYEQYF. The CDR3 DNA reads TGTGCCAGCAGCCCTAGGGGGACAGGGGGCGCCTACGAGCAGTACTTC. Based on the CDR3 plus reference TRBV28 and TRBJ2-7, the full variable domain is DVKVTQSSRYLVKRTGEKVFLECVQDMDHENMFWYRQDPGLGLRLIYFSYDVKMKEKGDIPEGYSVSREKKERFSLILESASTNQTSMYLCASSPRGTGGAYEQYFGPGTRLTVT.

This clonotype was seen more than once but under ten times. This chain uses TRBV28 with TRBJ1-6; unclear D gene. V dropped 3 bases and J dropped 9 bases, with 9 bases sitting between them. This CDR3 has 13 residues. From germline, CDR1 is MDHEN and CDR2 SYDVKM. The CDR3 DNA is TGTGCCAGCAGTTTGTTGCGTGGTTCACCCCTCCACTTT. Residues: CASSLLRGSPLHF.

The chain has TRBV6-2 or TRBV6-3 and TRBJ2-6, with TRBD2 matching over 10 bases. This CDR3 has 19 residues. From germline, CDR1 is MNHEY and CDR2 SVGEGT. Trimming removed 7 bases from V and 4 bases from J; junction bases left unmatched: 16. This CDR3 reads CASKQTSGYVRTGANVLTF. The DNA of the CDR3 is TGTGCCAGCAAGCAGACTAGCGGGTACGTTAGAACCGGGGCCAACGTCCTGACTTTC.

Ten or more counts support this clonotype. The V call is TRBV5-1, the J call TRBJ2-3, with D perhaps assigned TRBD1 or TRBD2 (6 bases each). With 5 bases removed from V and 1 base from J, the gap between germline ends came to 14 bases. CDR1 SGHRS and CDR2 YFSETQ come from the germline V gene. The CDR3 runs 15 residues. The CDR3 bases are TGCGCCAGCAGTCATGGAGGGGGTGGCACAGATACGCAGTATTTT. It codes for CASSHGGGGTDTQYF.

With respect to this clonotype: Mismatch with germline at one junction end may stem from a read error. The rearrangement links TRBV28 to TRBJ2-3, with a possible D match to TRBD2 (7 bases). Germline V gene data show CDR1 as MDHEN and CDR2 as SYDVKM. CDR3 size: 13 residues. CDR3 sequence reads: CASRLGGGDTRYF. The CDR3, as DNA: TGTGCCAGCAGACTAGGGGGAGGGGATACGCGGTATTTT.

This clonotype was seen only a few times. The CDR3 region has the DNA TGTGCCGTAAAAGACAGGGCAAATGGAAACACCATATATTTT. Translated, it gives CAVKDRANGNTIYF. This chain connects TRBV10-3 to TRBJ1-3, with 7 bases lining up with TRBD1. Germline CDR1 and CDR2: ENHRY and SYGVKD. The CDR3 covers 14 residues. V shed 11 bases and J 3 bases; nucleotides not matched to a gene: 10.

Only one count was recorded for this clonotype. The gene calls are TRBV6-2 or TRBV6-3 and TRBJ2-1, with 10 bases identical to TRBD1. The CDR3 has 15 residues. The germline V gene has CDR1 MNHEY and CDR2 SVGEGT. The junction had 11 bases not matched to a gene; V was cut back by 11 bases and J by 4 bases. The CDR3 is CAGRQGAGGYNEQFF. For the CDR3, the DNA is TGTGCCGGGAGACAGGGGGCGGGGGGTTACAATGAGCAGTTCTTC.

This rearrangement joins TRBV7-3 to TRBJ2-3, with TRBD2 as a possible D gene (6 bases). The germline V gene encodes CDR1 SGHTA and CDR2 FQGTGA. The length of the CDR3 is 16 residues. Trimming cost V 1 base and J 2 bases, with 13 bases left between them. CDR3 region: CASSLKSGALTDTQYF. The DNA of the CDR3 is TGTGCCAGCAGCTTAAAATCGGGAGCGCTCACAGATACGCAGTATTTT.

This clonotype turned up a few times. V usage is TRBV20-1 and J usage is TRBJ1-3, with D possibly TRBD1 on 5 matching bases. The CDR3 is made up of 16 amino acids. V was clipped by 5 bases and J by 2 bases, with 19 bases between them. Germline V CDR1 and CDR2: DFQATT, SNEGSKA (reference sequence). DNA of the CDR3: TGCAGTGCTCCCAAGCCCGGCAGGGTGCCTGGAAACACCATATATTTT. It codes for CSAPKPGRVPGNTIYF.

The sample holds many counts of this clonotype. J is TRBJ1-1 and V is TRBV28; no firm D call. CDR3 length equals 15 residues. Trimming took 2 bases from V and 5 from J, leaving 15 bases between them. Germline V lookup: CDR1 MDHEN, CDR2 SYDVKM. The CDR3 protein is CASSLPGLGGTEAFF. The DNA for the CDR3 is TGTGCCAGCAGTTTACCCGGGCTGGGAGGTACTGAAGCTTTCTTT.

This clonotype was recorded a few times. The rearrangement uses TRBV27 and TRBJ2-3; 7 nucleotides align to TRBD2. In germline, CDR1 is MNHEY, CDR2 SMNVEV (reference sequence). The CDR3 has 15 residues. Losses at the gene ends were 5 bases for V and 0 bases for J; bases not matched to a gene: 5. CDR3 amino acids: CASSTGTMSTDTQYF. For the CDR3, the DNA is TGTGCCAGCAGTACCGGGACTATGAGCACAGATACGCAGTATTTT.

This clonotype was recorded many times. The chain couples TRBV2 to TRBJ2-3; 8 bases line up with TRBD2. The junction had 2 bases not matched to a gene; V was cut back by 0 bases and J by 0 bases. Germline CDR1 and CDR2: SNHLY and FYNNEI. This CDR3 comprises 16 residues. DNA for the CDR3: TGTGCCAGCAGTGAAGCTAGCGGGACTAGCACAGATACGCAGTATTTT. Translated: CASSEASGTSTDTQYF. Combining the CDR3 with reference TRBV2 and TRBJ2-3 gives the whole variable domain EPEVTQTPSHQVTQMGQEVILRCVPISNHLYFYWYRQILGQKVEFLVSFYNNEISEKSEIFDDQFSVERPDGSNFTLKIRSTKLEDSAMYFCASSEASGTSTDTQYFGPGTRLTVL.